Shown below are 30 T cell receptor beta chains from a single sample sequenced in a study of cytomegalovirus exposure and HLA in healthy donors. The primer mix had 60 Vbeta and 13 Jbeta primers. Measured with immunoSEQ multiplex PCR; TCRdb has only the in-frame clones, and not every one. Seen here are some 200,000 clones, 82% observed once, and the top ten hold roughly 0.8%. The sequenced material came from PBMCs. Receptor source: a woman aged 18-29 years in good health and CMV-seronegative.

The chain recombines TRBV7-2 with TRBJ1-2; D might be TRBD1 (5 bases). The CDR3 loop spans 13 amino acids. Germline V CDR1 and CDR2: SGHTA, FQGNSA. The germline V and J ends were trimmed by 4 bases and 4 bases, with 10 bases remaining between them. CDR3 loop: CASSSDIGYGYTF. The CDR3 nucleotides read TGTGCCAGCAGCTCGGACATCGGCTATGGCTACACCTTC.

In DNA, the CDR3 is TGTGCCACCTCAGGGACTAGCGGAACTCAAGAGACCCAGTACTTC. It codes for CATSGTSGTQETQYF. V gene TRBV7-6 combines with J gene TRBJ2-5; TRBD2 matches at 11 bases. Looked up from germline, CDR1 is SGHVS and CDR2 is FNYEAQ. V lost 10 bases, J lost 2 bases, and 9 bases stayed unmatched. This CDR3 spans 15 amino acids.

The genes are TRBV5-8 and TRBJ2-1, with 9 bases fitting TRBD1. Germline values: CDR1 SGHTS, CDR2 YDEGEE. This CDR3 has 15 residues. J lost 6 bases, V lost 3 bases, and 7 bases had no gene match. DNA for the CDR3: TGTGCCAGCAGCTGGGGGGACAGGGTTCTCAATGAGCAGTTCTTC. Amino acids: CASSWGDRVLNEQFF. The full variable domain, in which reference TRBV5-8 and TRBJ2-1 provide the parts outside the CDR3, is EAGVTQSPTHLIKTRGQQATLRCSPISGHTSVYWYQQALGLGLQFLLWYDEGEERNRGNFPPRFSGRQFPNYSSELNVNALELEDSALYLCASSWGDRVLNEQFFGPGTRLTVL.

The chain couples TRBV7-2 to TRBJ2-1; 11 bases match TRBD2. The germline CDR1 and CDR2 sequences are SGHTA and FQGNSA. Germline trimming cut 5 bases from V and 3 bases from J; bases unmatched to any gene: 9. The length of the CDR3 is 17 residues. The CDR3 spells CASSIISGRALYNEQFF. The CDR3 bases are TGTGCCAGCAGCATAATTAGCGGGAGGGCCCTCTACAATGAGCAGTTCTTC.

J is TRBJ1-1 and V is TRBV7-3; D gene unclear. CDR1 is SGHTA and CDR2 is FQGTGA in the germline V gene. The CDR3 runs 15 residues. The V end lost 4 bases, the J end lost 1 base, and 13 bases lay between the germline ends. The CDR3 is CASSSIGGGNTEAFF. In nucleotides, the CDR3 is TGTGCCAGCAGCTCAATAGGCGGCGGGAACACTGAAGCTTTCTTT.

The chain combines TRBV11-2 with TRBJ1-1, with unresolved D. This CDR3 spans 12 amino acids. Trimming shortened V by 0 bases and J by 11 bases, and 10 bases separated the two germline ends. In germline, CDR1 is SGHAT, CDR2 FQNNGV. The CDR3 sequence: CASSLDQFSAFF. In DNA, the CDR3 is TGTGCCAGCAGCTTAGATCAGTTCTCGGCTTTCTTT.

This chain connects TRBV7-9 to TRBJ2-5; 10 nucleotides agree with TRBD2. Germline CDR1 SEHNR, CDR2 FQNEAQ (reference sequence). The CDR3 consists of 15 residues. V gave up 5 bases and J gave up 3 bases; unmatched junction bases: 6. The DNA for the CDR3 is TGTGCCAGCAGCAGAAGGACTAGCGGAAAAGAGACCCAGTACTTC. It codes for CASSRRTSGKETQYF.

This clone has a handful of counts. This rearrangement joins TRBV6-5 to TRBJ1-5; D not resolved. The germline V gene has CDR1 MNHEY and CDR2 SVGAGI. V was pared by 5 bases and J by 0 bases, with 11 bases between. CDR3 length equals 15 residues. In DNA, the CDR3 is TGTGCCAGCAGTCTGGTCCCTAATAGCAATCAGCCCCAGCATTTT. Protein: CASSLVPNSNQPQHF.

V gene TRBV6-5 combines with J gene TRBJ1-5, with D maybe TRBD1 (6 bases). V lost 6 bases, J lost 2 bases, and 11 bases lay in between. Germline V gene data show CDR1 as MNHEY and CDR2 as SVGAGI. The CDR3 sequence is 14 residues long. The CDR3 DNA follows: TGTGCCAGCAGACAGCGACAGGGCAATCAGCCCCAGCATTTT. This encodes CASRQRQGNQPQHF.

This clone has just a few counts. The chain joins TRBV5-1 to TRBJ1-2; TRBD1 aligns across 7 bases. V trimming: 0 bases; J trimming: 3 bases; junction bases outside the gene matches: 11. The CDR3 sequence is 17 residues long. Germline lookup yields CDR1 SGHRS and CDR2 YFSETQ. The CDR3 DNA reads as TGCGCCAGCAGCTTGGAGGGACAGCAAACGAAGCACTATGGCTACACCTTC. Protein: CASSLEGQQTKHYGYTF.

This chain connects TRBV19 to TRBJ2-2, with 10 bases identical to TRBD2. Unmatched junction bases numbered 11, after V lost 3 bases and J lost 7 bases. The length of the CDR3 is 17 residues. The germline CDR1 and CDR2 sequences are LNHDA and SQIVND (reference sequence). In DNA, the CDR3 is TGTGCCAGTAGTATGTTTGGGAGCGGGAGGGCCAGCGGGGAGCTGTTTTTT. This translates into CASSMFGSGRASGELFF.

In this sample, this clone turned up once. The chain joins TRBV7-9 to TRBJ1-1, with D possibly being TRBD1 (5 bases). CDR3 length: 13 residues. Looked up from germline, CDR1 is SEHNR and CDR2 is FQNEAQ (reference sequence). V lost 6 bases to trimming and J lost 0 bases, with 8 bases between them. The CDR3 region has the DNA TGTGCCAGCAGGGACACTTTGAACACTGAAGCTTTCTTT. Translated: CASRDTLNTEAFF.

The chain couples TRBV10-3 to TRBJ2-5, with D perhaps TRBD1 (6 bases). V lost 6 bases and J lost 0, with 11 bases in between. Germline CDR1 ENHRY, CDR2 SYGVKD. This CDR3 has 14 amino acids. The CDR3 sequence: CAIRTGTNQETQYF. The CDR3 nucleotides are TGTGCCATCAGAACCGGGACAAACCAAGAGACCCAGTACTTC.

The chain carries TRBV5-1 and TRBJ2-2; maybe TRBD2 (6 bases). Germline V gene sequence: CDR1 SGHRS, CDR2 YFSETQ. Trimming cost V 0 bases and J 1 base, with 16 bases left between them. This CDR3 spans 18 amino acids. The CDR3 loop is CASSLAPRGSMNTGELFF. The DNA of the CDR3 is TGCGCCAGCAGCTTGGCCCCCCGGGGGAGTATGAACACCGGGGAGCTGTTTTTT.

The V gene is TRBV7-8, the J gene TRBJ2-7; possibly TRBD2 for D (5 bases). V lost 4 bases and J 6 bases, leaving 19 bases between the germline ends. This CDR3 has 15 residues. Germline CDR1 and CDR2: SGHVS and FQNEAQ. This CDR3 reads CASSSLPDSKFEQYF. DNA for the CDR3: TGTGCCAGCAGCTCGTTGCCGGACTCTAAGTTCGAGCAGTACTTC.

A note on this clone: It is likely a read error, because the conserved phenylalanine at the end of the CDR3 is missing. The chain links TRBV4-2 to TRBJ2-4; TRBD2 agrees at 7 bases. Germline CDR1 and CDR2: LGHNA and YNFKEQ. This CDR3 has 18 residues. The ends lost 2 bases at V and 3 bases at J; junction bases unmatched: 13. The CDR3 loop reads CASSQYEEPAGSKNIQYL. CDR3 bases: TGTGCCAGCAGCCAATATGAGGAGCCAGCGGGAAGCAAAAACATTCAGTACCTC.

This chain connects TRBV2 to TRBJ2-7; 10 nucleotides align to TRBD1. The CDR3 consists of 13 residues. V was pared by 8 bases and J by 3 bases, with 4 bases of the junction left unmatched. Germline-derived CDR1 and CDR2 are SNHLY and FYNNEI. CDR3 amino acids: CASEGTGDYEQYF. The CDR3 DNA reads TGTGCCAGCGAAGGGACAGGGGACTACGAGCAGTACTTC.

The chain recombines TRBV6-1 with TRBJ2-7, with 8 bases lining up with TRBD1. J was trimmed by 3 bases and V by 6 bases; bases with no gene match: 7. This CDR3 is built from 14 residues. Per the germline V gene, CDR1 is MNHNS and CDR2 is SASEGT. CDR3 DNA: TGTGCCAGCAGCGTCAGGGGGCGCGGCTACGAGCAGTACTTC. This codes for CASSVRGRGYEQYF.

This clone was found once. The chain joins TRBV6-6 to TRBJ2-7, with D tentatively TRBD1 (5 bases). V was trimmed by 1 base and J by 2 bases, leaving 12 bases between them. Germline assignment: CDR1 MNHNY and CDR2 SVGAGI (reference sequence). The CDR3 contains 15 residues. The CDR3 protein is CASSYLRTQAYEQYF. CDR3 bases: TGTGCCAGCAGTTACTTACGGACACAGGCCTACGAGCAGTACTTC.

The chain links TRBV2 to TRBJ1-1, with D uncertain. CDR3 length equals 12 residues. V lost 6 bases, J lost 4 bases, and 9 bases lay in between. Germline CDR1 is SNHLY and CDR2 is FYNNEI. The DNA of the CDR3 is TGTGCCAGCAGAAAAATGAGCACTGAAGCTTTCTTT. Translating gives CASRKMSTEAFF.

The V and J genes are TRBV9 and TRBJ2-2; the match to TRBD2 covers 9 bases. Per germline, CDR1 SGDLS and CDR2 YYNGEE. The CDR3 length is 18 residues. The J segment lost 2 bases and the V segment lost 3 bases, leaving 11 bases of the junction unmatched. The CDR3 nucleotides are TGTGCCAGCAGCGCAAGCATCACTAGCGGGCGAAACACCGGGGAGCTGTTTTTT. Translation: CASSASITSGRNTGELFF.

This CDR3 reads CASSFLGGSTDTQYF. The CDR3 bases are TGCGCCAGCAGTTTTTTGGGGGGAAGCACAGATACGCAGTATTTT. This chain links TRBV5-1 with TRBJ2-3; D may be TRBD2 (6 bases). Germline V gives CDR1 SGHRS, CDR2 YFSETQ. V dropped 5 bases and J dropped 0 bases, with 13 bases sitting between them. The CDR3 is 15 amino acids.

In its sample, this clone was seen once. J is TRBJ1-1 and V is TRBV6-5; TRBD1 is a possible D gene (5 bases). V lost 2 bases and J lost 6, with 13 bases in between. The CDR3 covers 14 residues. Germline V gene data show CDR1 as MNHEY and CDR2 as SVGAGI. DNA of the CDR3: TGTGCCAGCAGTTACGGGAAGGGGTGGGCTGAAGCTTTCTTT. This gives the protein CASSYGKGWAEAFF.

This chain uses TRBV9 with TRBJ2-2, with 8 nucleotides matching TRBD2. J gave up 7 bases and V 0 bases, and 5 bases lay outside the gene matches. The CDR3 consists of 15 residues. From germline, CDR1 is SGDLS and CDR2 YYNGEE. The CDR3 nucleotides are TGTGCCAGCAGCGTAGAAGCGGGAGAGGTCGGGGAGCTGTTTTTT. Its protein product is CASSVEAGEVGELFF.

This clone was counted only a few times. The rearrangement links TRBV11-1 to TRBJ2-2; D uncertain. Trimming pared 5 bases from V and 7 bases from J, leaving 8 bases between. Germline-derived CDR1 and CDR2 are SGHAT and FQDESV (reference sequence). The CDR3 is made up of 12 amino acids. CDR3 coding DNA: TGTGCCAGCAGCAGCAGACTCGGGGAGCTGTTTTTT. Protein sequence: CASSSRLGELFF.

Note on this clone: At one boundary the junction diverges from the germline segment, which might be a read error. V gene TRBV7-9 combines with J gene TRBJ2-7, with TRBD1 identical over 7 bases. The CDR3 extends over 13 amino acids. Germline V gene sequence: CDR1 SEHNR, CDR2 FQNEAQ (reference sequence). The CDR3 sequence: CASSPRGKGQALF. DNA for the CDR3: TGTGCCAGCAGCCCCCGTGGTAAAGGACAGGCGCTCTTC.

The rearrangement links TRBV7-3 to TRBJ2-1, with a weak D call TRBD1 (6 bases). The CDR3 totals 13 residues. The ends were cut back, 5 bases at V and 6 bases at J, with 11 bases in the middle. The V gene's germline CDR1 is SGHTA and CDR2 FQGTGA. The CDR3 DNA reads as TGTGCCAGCAGCCAGGGGTTGGGCAATGAGCAGTTCTTC. This gives the protein CASSQGLGNEQFF.

This clone has just one count. The chain uses TRBV4-1 and TRBJ2-1, with 7 bases that match TRBD2. Germline V lookup: CDR1 MGHRA, CDR2 YSYEKL. The CDR3 runs 15 residues. Trimming removed 5 bases from V and 7 bases from J; junction bases left unmatched: 11. Here the CDR3 reads CASSKGWEGSNEQFF. The CDR3 nucleotides are TGCGCCAGCAGCAAGGGGTGGGAGGGGTCAAATGAGCAGTTCTTC.

V and J are TRBV27 and TRBJ1-1; TRBD1 aligns across 8 bases. The V gene end was trimmed by 5 bases and the J gene end by 6 bases; junction bases not matched to a gene: 11. This CDR3 region has 15 residues. Germline V lookup: CDR1 MNHEY, CDR2 SMNVEV (reference sequence). CDR3 sequence: CASSPMTGVTSEAFF. DNA for the CDR3: TGTGCCAGCAGTCCAATGACAGGGGTGACATCTGAAGCTTTCTTT.

This sequence joins TRBV19 and TRBJ2-7; TRBD1 aligns across 7 bases. V gave up 2 bases and J gave up 2 bases; unmatched junction bases: 9. This CDR3 has 16 amino acids. Germline V gene sequence: CDR1 LNHDA, CDR2 SQIVND (reference sequence). CDR3 region: CASSITTGDVAYEQYF. The CDR3 nucleotides are TGTGCCAGTAGTATAACTACAGGGGACGTGGCCTACGAGCAGTACTTC.